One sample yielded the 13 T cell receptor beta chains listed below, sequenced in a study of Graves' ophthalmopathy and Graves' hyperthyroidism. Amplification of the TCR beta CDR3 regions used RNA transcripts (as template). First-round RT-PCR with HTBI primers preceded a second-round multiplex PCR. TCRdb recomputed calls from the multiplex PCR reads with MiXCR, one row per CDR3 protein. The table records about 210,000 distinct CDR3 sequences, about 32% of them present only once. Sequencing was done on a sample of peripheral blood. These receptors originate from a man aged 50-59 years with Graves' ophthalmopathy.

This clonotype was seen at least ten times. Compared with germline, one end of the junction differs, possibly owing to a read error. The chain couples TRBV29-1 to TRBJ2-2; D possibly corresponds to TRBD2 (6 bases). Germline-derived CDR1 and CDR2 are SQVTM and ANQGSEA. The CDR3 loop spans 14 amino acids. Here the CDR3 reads CSAESGTRTGELFF. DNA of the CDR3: TGCAGCGCTGAATCCGGGACTCGCACCGGGGAGCTGTTTTTT.

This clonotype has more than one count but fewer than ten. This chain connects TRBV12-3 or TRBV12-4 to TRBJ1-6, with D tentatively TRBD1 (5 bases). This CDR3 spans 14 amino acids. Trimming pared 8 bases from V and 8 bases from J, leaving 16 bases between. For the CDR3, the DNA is TGTGCCAGCCGCAGGGCCTTGTGGGATTCACCCCTCCACTTT. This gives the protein CASRRALWDSPLHF.

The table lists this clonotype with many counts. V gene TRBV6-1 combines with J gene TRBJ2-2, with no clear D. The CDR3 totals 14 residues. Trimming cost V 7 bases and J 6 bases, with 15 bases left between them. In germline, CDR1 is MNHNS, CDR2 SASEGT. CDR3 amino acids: CASMTGRVSGELFF. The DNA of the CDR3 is TGTGCCAGCATGACGGGCCGCGTTTCCGGGGAGCTGTTTTTT.

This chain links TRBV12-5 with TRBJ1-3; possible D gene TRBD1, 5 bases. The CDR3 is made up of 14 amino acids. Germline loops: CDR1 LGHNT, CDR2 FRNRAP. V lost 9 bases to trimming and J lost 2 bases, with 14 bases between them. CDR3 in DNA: TGTGCTAGGTGCCTACGGGGGGCTGGAAACACCATATATTTT. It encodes CARCLRGAGNTIYF.

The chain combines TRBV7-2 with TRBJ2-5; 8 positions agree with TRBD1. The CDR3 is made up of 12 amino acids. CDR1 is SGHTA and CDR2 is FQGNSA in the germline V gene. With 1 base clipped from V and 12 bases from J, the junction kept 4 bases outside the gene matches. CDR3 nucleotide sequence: TGTGCCAGCAGCTTAGTGGGGACAGGAGAGTACTTC. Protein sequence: CASSLVGTGEYF.

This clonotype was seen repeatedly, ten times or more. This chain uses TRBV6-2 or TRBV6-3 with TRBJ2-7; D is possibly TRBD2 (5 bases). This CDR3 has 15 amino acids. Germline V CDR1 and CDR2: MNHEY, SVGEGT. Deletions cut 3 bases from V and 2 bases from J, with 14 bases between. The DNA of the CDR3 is TGTGCCAGCAGTTATCACAGCGGTCCCACCTACGAGCAGTACTTC. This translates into CASSYHSGPTYEQYF.

This chain's CDR3 is CASSARMETQYF. CDR3 nucleotides: TGTGCCAGCAGCGCGCGCATGGAGACCCAGTACTTC. The genes are TRBV7-2 and TRBJ2-5; D call uncertain. Germline V gives CDR1 SGHTA, CDR2 FQGNSA. This CDR3 is 12 amino acids long. Trimming pared 5 bases from V and 5 bases from J, leaving 9 bases between.

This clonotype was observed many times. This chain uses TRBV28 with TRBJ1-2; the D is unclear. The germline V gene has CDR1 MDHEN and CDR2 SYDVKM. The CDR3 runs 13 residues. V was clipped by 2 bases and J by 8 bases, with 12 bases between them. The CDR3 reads CASSLGRRGGYTF. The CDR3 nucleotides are TGTGCCAGCAGTTTAGGCAGGCGAGGAGGCTACACCTTC.

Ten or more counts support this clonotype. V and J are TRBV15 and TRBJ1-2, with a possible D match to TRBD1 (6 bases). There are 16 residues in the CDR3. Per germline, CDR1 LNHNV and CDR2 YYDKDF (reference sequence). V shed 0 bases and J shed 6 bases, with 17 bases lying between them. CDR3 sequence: CATSRDRTATGHGYTF. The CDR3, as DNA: TGTGCCACCAGCAGAGATCGGACAGCCACGGGTCATGGCTACACCTTC.

Here the CDR3 reads CASSLIPNTGELFF. The CDR3 DNA reads as TGTGCCAGCAGCTTAATCCCGAACACCGGGGAGCTGTTTTTT. The rearrangement uses TRBV11-2 and TRBJ2-2, with D unresolved. This CDR3 region has 14 residues. Trimming pared 2 bases from V and 0 bases from J, leaving 4 bases between. CDR1 SGHAT and CDR2 FQNNGV come from the germline V gene. The variable domain in full, with the rest retrieved from reference TRBV11-2 and TRBJ2-2, is EAGVAQSPRYKIIEKRQSVAFWCNPISGHATLYWYQQILGQGPKLLIQFQNNGVVDDSQLPKDRFSAERLKGVDSTLKIQPAKLEDSAVYLCASSLIPNTGELFFGEGSRLTVL.

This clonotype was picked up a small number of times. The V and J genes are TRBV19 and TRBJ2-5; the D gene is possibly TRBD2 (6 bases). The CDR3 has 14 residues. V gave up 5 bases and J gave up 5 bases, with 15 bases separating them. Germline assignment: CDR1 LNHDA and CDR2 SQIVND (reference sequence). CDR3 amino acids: CASSPRPGSETQYF. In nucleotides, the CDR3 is TGTGCCAGTAGTCCGCGCCCCGGGAGCGAGACCCAGTACTTC.

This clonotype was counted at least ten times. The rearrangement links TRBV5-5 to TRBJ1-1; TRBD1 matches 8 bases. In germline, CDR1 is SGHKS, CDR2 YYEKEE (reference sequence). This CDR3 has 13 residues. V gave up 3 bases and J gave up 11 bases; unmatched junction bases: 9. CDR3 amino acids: CASSSQQGVEAFF. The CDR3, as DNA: TGTGCCAGCAGCTCCCAACAGGGGGTAGAGGCTTTCTTT.

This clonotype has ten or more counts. DNA of the CDR3: TGTGCCAGCAGAAAGACAGGGAGGGACCTAGCTTTCTTT. It encodes CASRKTGRDLAFF. The chain combines TRBV12-3 or TRBV12-4 with TRBJ1-1; the match to TRBD1 covers 7 bases. The V gene end was trimmed by 6 bases and the J gene end by 10 bases; junction bases not matched to a gene: 11. The CDR3 length is 13 residues.